This T cell receptor beta chain emerged from a study of human T cells and chemical hapten exposure. The CDR3 is 15 amino acids. Trimming left V 2 bases short and J 0 bases short, with 8 bases between. Germline V gene lookup returns CDR1 SEHNR and CDR2 FQNEAQ (reference sequence). As to time point: patch test 1, 2 weeks after DPC sensitization. Treatment: therapeutic diphenylcyclopropenone sensitization with weekly scalp DPC. Notes on this clonotype: What it binds is unknown.

Study-level findings and limits: Donors were affected by alopecia, so their immune reaction might vary from that of healthy individuals.

What the library attached to individual cDNA molecules were unique molecular identifiers. MiXCR, run by TCRdb on the RACE reads, gives a single entry per CDR3 protein. The profile shows roughly 360,000 distinct CDR3 sequences, 4.8% of them singletons. The chain recombines TRBV7-9 with TRBJ2-1; tentative D call: TRBD1 (6 bases). The material sequenced was whole blood, taken in connection with sensitization to the hapten diphenylcyclopropenone (DPC). This receptor was taken from a woman aged 50 to 65 with alopecia areata. Some clones in this sample may be carry-over from other donors' samples. This chain's CDR3 is CASSLRTVSYNEQFF. CDR3 nucleotides: TGTGCCAGCAGCTTAAGGACAGTCTCCTACAATGAGCAGTTCTTC.